This T cell receptor beta chain was identified in a study of shared clonotypes between healthy human individuals. Study-wide results and limits: The small donor group covered limited genetic and exposure diversity.

The CDR3 loop spans 11 amino acids. CDR1 MDHEN and CDR2 SYDVKM come from the germline V gene. Deletions cut 3 bases from V and 5 bases from J, with 2 bases between. Generated by immunoSEQ multiplex PCR, the TCRdb table keeps only in-frame clones and is missing some. The sample consists of 150,000 to 200,000 clones, over 80% of them appearing once. Regarding this clone: The antigen remains unidentified.

The clonotype originates from a woman aged 25 to 45 in good health. Sequenced input: naive CD4+ T cells sorted from blood. Subset here: CD45RA+ positively selected. The V call is TRBV28, the J call TRBJ1-5, with no clear D. CDR3 sequence reads: CASSFDQPQHF. CDR3 sequence (DNA): TGTGCCAGCAGTTTTGATCAGCCCCAGCATTTT.